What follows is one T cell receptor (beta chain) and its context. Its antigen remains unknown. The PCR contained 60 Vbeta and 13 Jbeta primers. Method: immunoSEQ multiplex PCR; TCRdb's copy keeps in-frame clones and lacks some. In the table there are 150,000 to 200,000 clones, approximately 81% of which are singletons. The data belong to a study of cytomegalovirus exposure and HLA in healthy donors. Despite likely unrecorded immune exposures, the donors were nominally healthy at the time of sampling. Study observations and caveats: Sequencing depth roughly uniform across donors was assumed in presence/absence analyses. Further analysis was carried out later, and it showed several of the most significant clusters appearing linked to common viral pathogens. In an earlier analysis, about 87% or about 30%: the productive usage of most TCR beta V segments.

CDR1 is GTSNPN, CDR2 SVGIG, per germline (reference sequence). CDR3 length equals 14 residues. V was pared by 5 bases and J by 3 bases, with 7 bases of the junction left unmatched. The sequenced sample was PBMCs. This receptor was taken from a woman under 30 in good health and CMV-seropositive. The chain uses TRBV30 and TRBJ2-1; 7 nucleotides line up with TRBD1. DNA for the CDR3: TGTGCCTGGTCCGGGACAGCCTTCTACAATGAGCAGTTCTTC. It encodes CAWSGTAFYNEQFF.